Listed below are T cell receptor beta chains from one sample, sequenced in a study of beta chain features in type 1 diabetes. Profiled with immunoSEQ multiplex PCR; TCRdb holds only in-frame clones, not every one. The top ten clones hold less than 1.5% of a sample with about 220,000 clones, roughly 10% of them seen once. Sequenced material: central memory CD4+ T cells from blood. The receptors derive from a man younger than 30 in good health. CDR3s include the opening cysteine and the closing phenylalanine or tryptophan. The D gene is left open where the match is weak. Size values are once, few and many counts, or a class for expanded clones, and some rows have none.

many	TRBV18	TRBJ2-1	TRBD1	CASSPPVDRVYNEQFF	TGTGCCAGCTCACCACCGGTTGACAGGGTCTACAATGAGCAGTTCTTC
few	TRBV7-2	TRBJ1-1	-	CASSFYGFMTEAFF	TGTGCCAGCAGCTTTTACGGGTTTATGACTGAAGCTTTCTTT
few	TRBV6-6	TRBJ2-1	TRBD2	CASRKTSGGPNEQFF	TGTGCCAGCAGGAAGACTAGCGGGGGACCCAATGAGCAGTTCTTC
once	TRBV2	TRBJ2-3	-	CASSLEKPSTDTQYF	TGTGCCAGCAGTCTGGAAAAGCCTAGCACAGATACGCAGTATTTT
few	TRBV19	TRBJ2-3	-	CASSTYRTEVDTQYF	TGTGCCAGTAGCACCTATCGGACAGAGGTAGATACGCAGTATTTT
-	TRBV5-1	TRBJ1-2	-	CASSLEGLVRF	TGCGCCAGCAGCTTGGAGGGACTGGTGAGATTC
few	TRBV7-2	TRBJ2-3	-	CASSLGGTDTQYF	TGTGCCAGCAGCTTAGGGGGCACAGATACGCAGTATTTT
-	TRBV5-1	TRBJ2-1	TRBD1	CASSFGQGGIQQFF	TGCGCCAGCAGCTTCGGACAGGGGGGAATTCAGCAGTTCTTC
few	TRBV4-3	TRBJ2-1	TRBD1	CASSHHTGGPYNEQFF	TGCGCCAGCAGCCATCATACAGGGGGCCCCTACAATGAGCAGTTCTTC
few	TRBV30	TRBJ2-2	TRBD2	CACPSGSLGTGELFF	TGTGCCTGCCCTAGCGGGAGTCTGGGCACCGGGGAGCTGTTTTTT
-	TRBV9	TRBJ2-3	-	CASSVADTQYF	TGTGCCAGCAGCGTAGCGGATACGCAGTATTTT
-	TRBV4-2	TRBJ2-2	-	CASSQDPAANGELFF	TGTGCCAGCAGCCAAGATCCCGCAGCAAACGGGGAGCTGTTTTTT